This TCR beta chain was recovered during a study of early T cells in non-severe SARS-CoV-2 infection. Study at large: The input, bulk RNA from unsorted whole blood, was sequenced, and chains were unpaired.

The CDR3 is 15 residues long. Trimming left V 5 bases short and J 1 base short, with 17 bases between. From germline, CDR1 is DFQATT and CDR2 SNEGSKA (reference sequence). This clonotype showed up just a few times. TCRdb independently ran MiXCR on the 5' RACE reads; one entry per CDR3 protein. Of 65,000 to 90,000 distinct CDR3 sequences in the sample, less than 15% were seen once. The TCR was taken from an adult who was a healthcare worker with PCR-confirmed SARS-CoV-2 infection or an uninfected control (not recorded which). Material for sequencing was whole blood. This sequence joins TRBV20-1 and TRBJ1-1, with D maybe TRBD1 (6 bases). CDR3 nucleotide sequence: TGCAGTGCTTCCCCCCCGGGGACAAAGAACACTGAAGCTTTCTTT. This encodes CSASPPGTKNTEAFF.